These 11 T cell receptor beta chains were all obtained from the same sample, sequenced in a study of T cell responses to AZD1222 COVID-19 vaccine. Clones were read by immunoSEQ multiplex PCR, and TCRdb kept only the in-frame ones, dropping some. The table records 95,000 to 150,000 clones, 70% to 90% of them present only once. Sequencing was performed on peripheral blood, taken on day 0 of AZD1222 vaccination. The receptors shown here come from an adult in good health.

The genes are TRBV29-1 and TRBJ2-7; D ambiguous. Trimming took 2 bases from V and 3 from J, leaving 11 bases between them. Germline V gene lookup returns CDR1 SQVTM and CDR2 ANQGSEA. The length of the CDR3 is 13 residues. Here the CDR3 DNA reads TGCAGCGTTGAAAGTGGAGCAAACTACGAGCAGTACTTC. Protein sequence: CSVESGANYEQYF.

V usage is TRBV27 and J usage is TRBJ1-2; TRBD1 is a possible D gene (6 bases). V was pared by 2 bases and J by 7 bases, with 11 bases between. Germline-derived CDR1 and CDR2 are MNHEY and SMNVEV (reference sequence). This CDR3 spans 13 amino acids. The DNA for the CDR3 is TGTGCCAGCAGTTTAACCAGGGGATCTGGCTACACCTTC. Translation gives CASSLTRGSGYTF.

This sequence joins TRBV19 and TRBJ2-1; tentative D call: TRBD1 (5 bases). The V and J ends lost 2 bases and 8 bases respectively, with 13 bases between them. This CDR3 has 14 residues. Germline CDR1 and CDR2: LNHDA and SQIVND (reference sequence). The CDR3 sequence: CASSINAGSDEQFF. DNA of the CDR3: TGTGCCAGTAGTATAAACGCAGGGTCGGATGAGCAGTTCTTC.

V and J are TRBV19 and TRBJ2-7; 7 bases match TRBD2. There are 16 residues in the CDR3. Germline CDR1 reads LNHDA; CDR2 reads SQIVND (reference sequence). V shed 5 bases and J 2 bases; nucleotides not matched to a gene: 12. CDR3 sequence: CASSPSREGRPYEQYF. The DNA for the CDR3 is TGTGCCAGTAGTCCCAGCAGGGAGGGTAGGCCCTACGAGCAGTACTTC. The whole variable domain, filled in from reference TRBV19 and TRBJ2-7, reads DGGITQSPKYLFRKEGQNVTLSCEQNLNHDAMYWYRQDPGQGLRLIYYSQIVNDFQKGDIAEGYSVSREKKESFPLTVTSAQKNPTAFYLCASSPSREGRPYEQYFGPGTRLTVT.

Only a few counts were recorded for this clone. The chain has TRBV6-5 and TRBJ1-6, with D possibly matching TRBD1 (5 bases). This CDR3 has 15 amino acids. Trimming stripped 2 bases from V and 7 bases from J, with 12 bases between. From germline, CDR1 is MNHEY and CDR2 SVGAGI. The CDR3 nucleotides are TGTGCCAGCAGTTACCTTGACAGTAGGAATTCACCCCTCCACTTT. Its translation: CASSYLDSRNSPLHF.

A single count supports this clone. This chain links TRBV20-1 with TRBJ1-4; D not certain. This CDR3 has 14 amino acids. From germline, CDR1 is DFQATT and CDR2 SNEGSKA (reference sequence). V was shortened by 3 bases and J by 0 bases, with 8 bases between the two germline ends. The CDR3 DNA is TGCAGTGCTAGTTGGGGATCAACTAATGAAAAACTGTTTTTT. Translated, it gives CSASWGSTNEKLFF.

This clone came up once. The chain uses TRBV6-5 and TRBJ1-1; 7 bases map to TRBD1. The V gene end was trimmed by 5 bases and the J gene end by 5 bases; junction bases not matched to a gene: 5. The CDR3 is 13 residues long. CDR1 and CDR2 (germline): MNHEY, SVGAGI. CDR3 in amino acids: CASSTWGQTEAFF. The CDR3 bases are TGTGCCAGCAGTACCTGGGGACAGACTGAAGCTTTCTTT.

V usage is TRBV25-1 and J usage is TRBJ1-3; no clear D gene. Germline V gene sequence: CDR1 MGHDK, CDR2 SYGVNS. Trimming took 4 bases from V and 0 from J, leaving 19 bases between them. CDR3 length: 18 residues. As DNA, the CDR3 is TGTGCCAGCAGTGTTAATCCTTCCCAGTCCGTCTCTGGAAACACCATATATTTT. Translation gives CASSVNPSQSVSGNTIYF.

CDR3 amino acids: CATGGRVSTDTQYF. For the CDR3, the DNA is TGTGCCACCGGGGGACGGGTCAGCACAGATACGCAGTATTTT. V and J are TRBV24-1 and TRBJ2-3; D possibly uses TRBD1 or TRBD2 (5 bases each). Germline V gene data show CDR1 as KGHDR and CDR2 as SFDVKD. Trimming stripped 9 bases from V and 0 bases from J, with 12 bases between. The CDR3 has 14 residues.

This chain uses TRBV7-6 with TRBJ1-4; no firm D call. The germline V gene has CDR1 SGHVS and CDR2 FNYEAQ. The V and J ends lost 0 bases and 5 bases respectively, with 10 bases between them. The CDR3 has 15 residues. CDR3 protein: CASSLAAHGNEKLFF. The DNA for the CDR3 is TGTGCCAGCAGCTTAGCCGCACACGGGAATGAAAAACTGTTTTTT.

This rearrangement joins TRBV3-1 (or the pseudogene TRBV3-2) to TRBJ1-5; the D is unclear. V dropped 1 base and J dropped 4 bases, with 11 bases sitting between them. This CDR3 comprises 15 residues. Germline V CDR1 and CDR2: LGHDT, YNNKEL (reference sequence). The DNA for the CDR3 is TGTGCCAGCAGCCAAGGCGCCAATCGGAATCAGCCCCAGCATTTT. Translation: CASSQGANRNQPQHF.